The present TCR beta chain was sequenced within a study of blood T cell repertoires in COVID-19. Looking at the study overall: Nucleic acid was either cDNA or gDNA, and it came from T cells, B-cell-depleted T cells, or PBMCs.

Clinical histories supplied by participants themselves formed the basis of cohort assignment. The CDR3 contains 15 residues. The germline V gene has CDR1 LNHNV and CDR2 YYDKDF (reference sequence). The ends were cut back, 1 base at V and 8 bases at J, with 17 bases in the middle. Per the study methods: Estimates of nucleated cell counts were drawn from the amplification of reference gene primers. Sequencing was performed with immunoSEQ multiplex PCR; in TCRdb, only in-frame clones are kept and a portion is missing. For V, J and clone size, that table is used; D and trimming come from the DNA. The sample consists of a few hundred thousand clones, roughly 85% of them appearing once.

Sequencing was performed on PBMCs or T cells enriched from blood (not recorded which). V is TRBV15 and J is TRBJ1-2; D is possibly TRBD1 (6 bases). The clonotype comes from a woman aged 30 to 39 who had recovered from COVID-19. In DNA form, the CDR3 reads TGTGCCACCAGCAGAGCCCTCGGCAGGGGCATAGGCTACACCTTC. Its translation is CATSRALGRGIGYTF.